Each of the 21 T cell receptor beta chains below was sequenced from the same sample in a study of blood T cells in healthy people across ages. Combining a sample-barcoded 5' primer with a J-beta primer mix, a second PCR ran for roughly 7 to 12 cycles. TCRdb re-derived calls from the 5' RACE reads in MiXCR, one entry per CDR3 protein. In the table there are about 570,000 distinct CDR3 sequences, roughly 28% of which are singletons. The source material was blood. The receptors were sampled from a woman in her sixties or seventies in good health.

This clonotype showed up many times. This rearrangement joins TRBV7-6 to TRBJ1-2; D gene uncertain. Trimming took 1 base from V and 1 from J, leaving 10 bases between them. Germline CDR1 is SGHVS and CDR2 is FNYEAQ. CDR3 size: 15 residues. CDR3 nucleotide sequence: TGTGCCAGCAGCTTAGGAGGGAGTAGTAACTATGGCTACACCTTC. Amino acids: CASSLGGSSNYGYTF.

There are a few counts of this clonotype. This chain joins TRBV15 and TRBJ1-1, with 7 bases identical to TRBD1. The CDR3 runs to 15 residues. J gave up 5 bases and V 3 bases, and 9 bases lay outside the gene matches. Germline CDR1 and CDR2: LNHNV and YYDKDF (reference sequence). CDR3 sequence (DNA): TGTGCCACCAGCAGGCGGAAACAGGGGCGAACTGAAGCTTTCTTT. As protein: CATSRRKQGRTEAFF.

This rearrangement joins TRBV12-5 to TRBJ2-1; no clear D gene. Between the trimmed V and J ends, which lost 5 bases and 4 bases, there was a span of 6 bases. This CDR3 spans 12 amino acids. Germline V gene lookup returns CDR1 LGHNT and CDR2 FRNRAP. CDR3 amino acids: CASGPGYNEQFF. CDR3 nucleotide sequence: TGTGCTAGTGGTCCAGGATACAATGAGCAGTTCTTC.

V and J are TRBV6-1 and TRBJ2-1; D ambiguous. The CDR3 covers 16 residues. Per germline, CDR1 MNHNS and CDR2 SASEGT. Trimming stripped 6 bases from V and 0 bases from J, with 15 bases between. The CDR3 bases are TGTGCCAGCAGGGATCGTGGAGCCTCCTCCTACAATGAGCAGTTCTTC. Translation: CASRDRGASSYNEQFF.

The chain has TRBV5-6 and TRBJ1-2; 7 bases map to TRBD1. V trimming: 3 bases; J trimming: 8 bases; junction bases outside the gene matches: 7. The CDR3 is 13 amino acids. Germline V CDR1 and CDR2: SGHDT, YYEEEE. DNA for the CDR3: TGTGCCAGCAGCTCCAGGGGGTCGGGAGGCTACACCTTC. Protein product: CASSSRGSGGYTF. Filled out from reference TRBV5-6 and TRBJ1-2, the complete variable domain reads DAGVTQSPTHLIKTRGQQVTLRCSPKSGHDTVSWYQQALGQGPQFIFQYYEEEERQRGNFPDRFSGHQFPNYSSELNVNALLLGDSALYLCASSSRGSGGYTFGSGTRLTVV.

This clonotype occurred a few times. The CDR3 DNA reads TGCGCCAGCAGCGTCGTCGTGAGCTCCTACAATGAGCAGTTCTTC. This codes for CASSVVVSSYNEQFF. The rearrangement joins TRBV5-1 to TRBJ2-1, with D unresolved. V gave up 4 bases and J gave up 0 bases, with 11 bases separating them. CDR1 is SGHRS and CDR2 is YFSETQ in the germline V gene. The CDR3 loop spans 15 amino acids.

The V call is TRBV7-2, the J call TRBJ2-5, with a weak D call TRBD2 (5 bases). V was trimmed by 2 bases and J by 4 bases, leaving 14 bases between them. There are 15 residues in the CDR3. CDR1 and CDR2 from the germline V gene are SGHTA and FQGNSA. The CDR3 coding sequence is TGTGCCAGCAGCTTAAATACGGGGAGACGAGAGACCCAGTACTTC. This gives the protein CASSLNTGRRETQYF.

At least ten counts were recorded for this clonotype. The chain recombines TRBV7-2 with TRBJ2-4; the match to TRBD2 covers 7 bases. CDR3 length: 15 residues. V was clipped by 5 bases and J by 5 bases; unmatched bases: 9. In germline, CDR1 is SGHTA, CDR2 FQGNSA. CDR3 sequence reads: CASSPQGGFENIQYF. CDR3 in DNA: TGTGCCAGCAGCCCCCAGGGAGGGTTTGAAAACATTCAGTACTTC.

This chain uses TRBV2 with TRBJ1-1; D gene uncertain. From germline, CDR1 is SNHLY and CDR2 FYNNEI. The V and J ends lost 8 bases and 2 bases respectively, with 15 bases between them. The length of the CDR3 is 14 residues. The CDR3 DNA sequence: TGTGCCAGCTCCGGAGGGCGCAGAAACACTGAAGCTTTCTTT. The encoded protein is CASSGGRRNTEAFF.

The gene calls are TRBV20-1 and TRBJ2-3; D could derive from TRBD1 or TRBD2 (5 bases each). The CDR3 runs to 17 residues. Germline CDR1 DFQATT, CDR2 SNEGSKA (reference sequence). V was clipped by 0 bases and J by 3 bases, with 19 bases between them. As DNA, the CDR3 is TGCAGTGCTAGAGATTACGGGAAACGGGGACGAACAGATACGCAGTATTTT. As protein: CSARDYGKRGRTDTQYF.

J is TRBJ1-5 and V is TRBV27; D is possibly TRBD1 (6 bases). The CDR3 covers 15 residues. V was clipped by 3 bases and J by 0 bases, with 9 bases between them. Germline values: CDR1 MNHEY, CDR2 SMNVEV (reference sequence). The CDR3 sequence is CASSFEGHSNQPQHF. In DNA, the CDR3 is TGTGCCAGCAGTTTCGAGGGACATAGCAATCAGCCCCAGCATTTT.

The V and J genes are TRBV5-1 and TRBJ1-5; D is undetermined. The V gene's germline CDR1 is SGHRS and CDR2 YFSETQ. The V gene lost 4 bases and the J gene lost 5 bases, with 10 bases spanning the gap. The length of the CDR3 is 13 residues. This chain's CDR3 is CASSPSPDQPQHF. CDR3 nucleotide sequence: TGCGCCAGCAGCCCGTCCCCCGATCAGCCCCAGCATTTT. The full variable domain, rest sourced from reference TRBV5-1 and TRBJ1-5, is KAGVTQTPRYLIKTRGQQVTLSCSPISGHRSVSWYQQTPGQGLQFLFEYFSETQRNKGNFPGRFSGRQFSNSRSEMNVSTLELGDSALYLCASSPSPDQPQHFGDGTRLSIL.

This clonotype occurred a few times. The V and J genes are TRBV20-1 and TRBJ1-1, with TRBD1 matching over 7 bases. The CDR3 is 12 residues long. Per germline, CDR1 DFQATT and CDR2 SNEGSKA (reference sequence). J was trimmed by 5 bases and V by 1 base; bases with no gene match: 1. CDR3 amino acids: CSARGQGTEAFF. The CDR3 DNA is TGCAGTGCTAGAGGACAGGGAACTGAAGCTTTCTTT.

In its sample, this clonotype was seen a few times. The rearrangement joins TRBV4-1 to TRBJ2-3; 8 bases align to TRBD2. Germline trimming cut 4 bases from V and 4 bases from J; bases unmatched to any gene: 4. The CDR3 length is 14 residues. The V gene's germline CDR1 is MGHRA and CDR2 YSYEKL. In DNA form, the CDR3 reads TGCGCCAGCAGCCGGGGACTAGTTGCAGATACGCAGTATTTT. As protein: CASSRGLVADTQYF.

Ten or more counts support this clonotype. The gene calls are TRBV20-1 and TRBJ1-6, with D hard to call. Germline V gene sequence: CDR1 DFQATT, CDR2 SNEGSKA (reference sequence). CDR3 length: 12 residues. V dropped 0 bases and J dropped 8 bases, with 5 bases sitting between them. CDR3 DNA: TGCAGTGCTAGAGATGCCGATTCACCCCTCCACTTT. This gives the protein CSARDADSPLHF.

DNA for the CDR3: TGTGCCAGCTCACCTATTCAACAGGGGGAGAGGGGCTACACCTTC. This codes for CASSPIQQGERGYTF. The chain couples TRBV18 to TRBJ1-2; TRBD1 aligns across 8 bases. CDR3 length equals 15 residues. In germline, CDR1 is KGHSH, CDR2 LQKENI. The junction had 11 bases not matched to a gene; V was cut back by 3 bases and J by 8 bases.

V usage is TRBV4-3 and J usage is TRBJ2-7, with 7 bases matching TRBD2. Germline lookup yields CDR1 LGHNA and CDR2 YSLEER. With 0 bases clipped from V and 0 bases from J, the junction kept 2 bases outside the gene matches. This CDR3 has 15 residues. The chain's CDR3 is CASSQEGGDSYEQYF. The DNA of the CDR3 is TGCGCCAGCAGCCAAGAGGGGGGGGACTCCTACGAGCAGTACTTC.

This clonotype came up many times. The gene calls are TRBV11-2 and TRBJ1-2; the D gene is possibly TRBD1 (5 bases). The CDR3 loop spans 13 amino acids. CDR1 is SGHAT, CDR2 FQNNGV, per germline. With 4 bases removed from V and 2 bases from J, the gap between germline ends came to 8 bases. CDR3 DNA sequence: TGTGCCAGCAGCTCGGGACTAAACTATGGCTACACCTTC. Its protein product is CASSSGLNYGYTF.

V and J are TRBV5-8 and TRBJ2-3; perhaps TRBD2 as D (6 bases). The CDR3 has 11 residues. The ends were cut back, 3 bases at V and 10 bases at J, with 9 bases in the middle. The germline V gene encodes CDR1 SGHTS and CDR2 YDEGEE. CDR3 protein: CASSWEEAQYF. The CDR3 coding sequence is TGTGCCAGCAGCTGGGAGGAGGCGCAGTATTTT.

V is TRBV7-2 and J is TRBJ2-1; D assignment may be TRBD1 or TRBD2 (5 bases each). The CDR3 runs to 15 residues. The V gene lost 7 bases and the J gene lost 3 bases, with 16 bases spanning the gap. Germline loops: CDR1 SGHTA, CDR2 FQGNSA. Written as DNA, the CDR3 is TGTGCCAGCACCCGTCGGGACGCCTTCTACAATGAGCAGTTCTTC. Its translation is CASTRRDAFYNEQFF.

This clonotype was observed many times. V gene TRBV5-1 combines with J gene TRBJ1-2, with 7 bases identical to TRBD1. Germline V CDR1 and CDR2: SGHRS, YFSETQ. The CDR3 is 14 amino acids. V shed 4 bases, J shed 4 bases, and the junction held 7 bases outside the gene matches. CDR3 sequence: CASSQGDIPYGYTF. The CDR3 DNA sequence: TGCGCCAGCAGCCAGGGGGACATCCCCTATGGCTACACCTTC.